The 29 T cell receptor beta chains given below trace back to one sample, sequenced in a study of cytomegalovirus exposure and HLA in healthy donors. Both 60 Vbeta primers and 13 Jbeta primers went into the PCR. Generated by immunoSEQ multiplex PCR, the TCRdb table keeps only in-frame clones and is missing some. The sample holds roughly 190,000 clones, approximately 88% seen once. The specimen was PBMCs. Source of these receptors: a woman between 45 and 60 years old in good health and CMV-seropositive.

The chain uses TRBV7-8 and TRBJ2-7, with D perhaps TRBD1 (6 bases). The CDR3 runs to 16 residues. V was shortened by 1 base and J by 2 bases, with 15 bases between the two germline ends. CDR1 and CDR2 from the germline V gene are SGHVS and FQNEAQ. The CDR3 region is CASSLGGTGQTYEQYF. In DNA, the CDR3 is TGTGCCAGCAGCTTAGGAGGCACCGGACAGACCTACGAGCAGTACTTC.

This clone appeared a few times. Other DNA sequences in the same sample also yield this CDR3. The CDR3 reads CASSRDRDQPQHF. CDR3 DNA: TGTGCCAGCAGCCGGGACAGAGATCAGCCCCAGCATTTT. The V and J genes are TRBV7-9 and TRBJ1-5; 7 bases are a match to TRBD1. The germline V gene has CDR1 SEHNR and CDR2 FQNEAQ (reference sequence). The trim removed 5 bases at V and 5 bases at J, leaving 3 bases unmatched. The CDR3 consists of 13 residues.

The chain recombines TRBV19 with TRBJ2-7; a possible D gene is TRBD1 (5 bases). In germline, CDR1 is LNHDA, CDR2 SQIVND (reference sequence). V lost 5 bases and J lost 1, with 18 bases in between. The CDR3 loop spans 16 amino acids. The CDR3 sequence is CASSSRFREPSYEQYF. CDR3 DNA sequence: TGTGCCAGTAGTTCACGCTTCAGGGAACCGTCCTACGAGCAGTACTTC.

The chain is built from TRBV27 and TRBJ1-2, with 8 nucleotides matching TRBD1. The trim removed 3 bases at V and 7 bases at J, leaving 10 bases unmatched. The CDR3 runs 15 residues. The germline V gene has CDR1 MNHEY and CDR2 SMNVEV (reference sequence). The CDR3 loop reads CASSLSGTGRIGYTF. The CDR3 DNA sequence: TGTGCCAGCAGTTTGTCCGGGACAGGTCGGATTGGCTACACCTTC.

The chain carries TRBV19 and TRBJ1-6; D not resolved. The CDR3 contains 14 residues. The V gene's germline CDR1 is LNHDA and CDR2 SQIVND (reference sequence). The germline V and J ends were trimmed by 10 bases and 9 bases, with 19 bases remaining between them. The CDR3: CATAVARQVSPLHF. DNA of the CDR3: TGTGCCACCGCCGTAGCAAGGCAAGTTTCACCCCTCCACTTT.

The chain is built from TRBV5-8 and TRBJ2-3, with 9 bases matching TRBD1. Germline V gene data show CDR1 as SGHTS and CDR2 as YDEGEE. V lost 3 bases to trimming and J lost 5 bases; unmatched junction nucleotides: 7. The CDR3 has 15 amino acids. For the CDR3, the DNA is TGTGCCAGCAGCTACGGGACAGGGATCGGAGATACGCAGTATTTT. This codes for CASSYGTGIGDTQYF.

The CDR3 nucleotides are TGCAGCGTTGATGAAGGCGCGGCCTACGAGCAGTACTTC. Translation gives CSVDEGAAYEQYF. V and J are TRBV29-1 and TRBJ2-7; D uncertain. This CDR3 spans 13 amino acids. CDR1 and CDR2 from the germline V gene are SQVTM and ANQGSEA. Trimming removed 3 bases from V and 2 bases from J, with 11 bases in between.

The chain couples TRBV5-1 to TRBJ2-1, with a weak D call TRBD2 (7 bases). V lost 4 bases and J 7 bases, leaving 15 bases between the germline ends. This CDR3 spans 14 amino acids. CDR1 is SGHRS, CDR2 YFSETQ, per germline. CDR3 nucleotide sequence: TGCGCCAGCAGCGTCGGGGGGCCGGGGAATGAGCAGTTCTTC. It is translated as CASSVGGPGNEQFF.

The V call is TRBV6-5, the J call TRBJ1-5; TRBD1 aligns across 7 bases. The CDR3 sequence is 14 residues long. Germline CDR1 MNHEY, CDR2 SVGAGI. Trimming cost V 7 bases and J 9 bases; bases outside gene matches: 12. The CDR3 nucleotides read TGTGCCAGCACTCCCCCGACAGGGCCCAGGCCCCAGCATTTT. This encodes CASTPPTGPRPQHF.

The chain combines TRBV2 with TRBJ2-5; TRBD2 aligns across 8 bases. This CDR3 spans 17 amino acids. Per germline, CDR1 SNHLY and CDR2 FYNNEI. V was clipped by 4 bases and J by 1 base; unmatched bases: 11. The CDR3: CASSGLAGIPIQETQYF. The CDR3 coding sequence is TGTGCCAGCAGTGGGTTAGCGGGGATACCCATCCAAGAGACCCAGTACTTC.

The chain is built from TRBV11-2 and TRBJ1-1; 11 bases map to TRBD1. V gave up 0 bases and J gave up 4 bases; unmatched junction bases: 7. The CDR3 consists of 17 residues. The germline gives CDR1 SGHAT, CDR2 FQNNGV. CDR3 coding DNA: TGTGCCAGCAGCTTAGAGATGAGGACAGGGGGCATCACTGAAGCTTTCTTT. It encodes CASSLEMRTGGITEAFF.

The V call is TRBV28, the J call TRBJ2-7, with 8 bases aligning to TRBD1. The CDR3 has 14 amino acids. CDR1 is MDHEN, CDR2 SYDVKM, per germline. V shed 2 bases and J 5 bases; nucleotides not matched to a gene: 5. CDR3: CASSLRTGPDEQYF. For the CDR3, the DNA is TGTGCCAGCAGTTTACGGACAGGGCCAGACGAGCAGTACTTC.

The chain links TRBV6-5 to TRBJ2-3; D is ambiguous. The CDR3 has 13 residues. Germline loops: CDR1 MNHEY, CDR2 SVGAGI. Trimming removed 5 bases from V and 2 bases from J, with 8 bases in between. The CDR3 spells CASSNQATDTQYF. Written as DNA, the CDR3 is TGTGCCAGCAGTAACCAGGCCACAGATACGCAGTATTTT.

This clone was recorded a few times. V usage is TRBV4-3 and J usage is TRBJ1-6, with 8 bases aligning to TRBD1. J was trimmed by 8 bases and V by 4 bases; bases with no gene match: 10. The CDR3 has 16 amino acids. Per the germline V gene, CDR1 is LGHNA and CDR2 is YSLEER. Written as DNA, the CDR3 is TGCGCCAGCAGCCTAACGCGGACAGGGAAAGATTCACCCCTCCACTTT. Protein product: CASSLTRTGKDSPLHF.

The chain couples TRBV7-3 to TRBJ2-7; D might be TRBD2 (5 bases). V lost 5 bases and J 5 bases, leaving 22 bases between the germline ends. CDR1 and CDR2 from the germline V gene are SGHTA and FQGTGA. The CDR3 totals 16 residues. CDR3 nucleotide sequence: TGTGCCAGCAGCAGACCTCTTGCCGCGGACTTGGACGAGCAGTACTTC. Its protein product is CASSRPLAADLDEQYF.

This chain joins TRBV6-6 and TRBJ1-6; weak D call: TRBD1 (6 bases). The CDR3 contains 16 residues. Germline loops: CDR1 MNHNY, CDR2 SVGAGI (reference sequence). The ends were cut back, 5 bases at V and 0 bases at J, with 11 bases in the middle. The CDR3 DNA reads as TGTGCCAGCAGTCCTACAGGGAGCTCCTATAATTCACCCCTCCACTTT. Its protein is CASSPTGSSYNSPLHF.

V usage is TRBV4-1 and J usage is TRBJ1-4, with D perhaps TRBD1 (6 bases). There are 15 residues in the CDR3. V was clipped by 3 bases and J by 7 bases, with 15 bases between them. Germline CDR1 reads MGHRA; CDR2 reads YSYEKL. In DNA form, the CDR3 reads TGCGCCAGCAGCCAGTTACAGGGCGGGAGTGAAAAACTGTTTTTT. Its protein product is CASSQLQGGSEKLFF.

The chain couples TRBV7-2 to TRBJ2-1; TRBD1 aligns across 9 bases. The J segment lost 5 bases and the V segment lost 5 bases, leaving 10 bases of the junction unmatched. Germline V lookup: CDR1 SGHTA, CDR2 FQGNSA. The CDR3 spans 16 residues. The CDR3 DNA is TGTGCCAGCAGCCCAACGAAGGGACAGGGTAACAATGAGCAGTTCTTC. Protein: CASSPTKGQGNNEQFF.

J is TRBJ2-7 and V is TRBV6-1, with 11 positions matching TRBD1. This CDR3 has 14 residues. V shed 5 bases and J 2 bases; nucleotides not matched to a gene: 2. Germline CDR1 reads MNHNS; CDR2 reads SASEGT. The CDR3 coding sequence is TGTGCCAGCAGTCGGACAGGGGGCCCCTACGAGCAGTACTTC. Translation gives CASSRTGGPYEQYF.

The chain has TRBV6-5 and TRBJ2-7; 9 bases map to TRBD2. After removal of 2 bases from V and 7 bases from J, the junction contained 6 bases not matched to a gene. CDR1 is MNHEY, CDR2 SVGAGI, per germline. The CDR3 sequence is 14 residues long. The CDR3: CASSYPASGEEQYF. Written as DNA, the CDR3 is TGTGCCAGCAGTTACCCGGCTAGCGGGGAAGAGCAGTACTTC.

The CDR3 bases are TGTGCCAGCAGCACGAGCGGGGGCACAGATACGCAGTATTTT. Amino acids: CASSTSGGTDTQYF. J is TRBJ2-3 and V is TRBV7-2; the match to TRBD2 covers 7 bases. The CDR3 totals 14 residues. Germline V gene lookup returns CDR1 SGHTA and CDR2 FQGNSA. J gave up 1 base and V 5 bases, and 3 bases lay outside the gene matches.

This chain connects TRBV6-6 to TRBJ1-3; possibly TRBD1 for D (5 bases). This CDR3 is built from 15 residues. Germline V gives CDR1 MNHNY, CDR2 SVGAGI (reference sequence). Trimming took off 6 bases at V and 0 bases at J, with 12 bases between the two ends. The CDR3 sequence: CASSAGGTSGNTIYF. The CDR3 DNA is TGTGCCAGCAGCGCGGGCGGGACCTCTGGAAACACCATATATTTT.

The V gene is TRBV5-6, the J gene TRBJ2-5, with TRBD2 matching 7 bases. The V gene's germline CDR1 is SGHDT and CDR2 YYEEEE. The CDR3 length is 15 residues. Trimming cost V 4 bases and J 5 bases; bases outside gene matches: 11. The CDR3 loop reads CASSRRGRAVETQYF. The CDR3 nucleotides are TGTGCCAGCAGCCGCCGGGGGAGGGCGGTTGAGACCCAGTACTTC.

The chain employs TRBV5-4 and TRBJ2-5, with 12 bases matching TRBD2. The J call could be wrong; TRBJ2-7 is a better fit for the DNA end. There are 17 residues in the CDR3. From germline, CDR1 is SGHNT and CDR2 YYREEE (reference sequence). The CDR3 DNA reads as TGTGCCAGCAGCTTTCCTAGCGGGGGGGCCTTATCCTACGAGCAGTACTTC. It codes for CASSFPSGGALSYEQYF.

The chain couples TRBV6-6 to TRBJ1-6, with D uncertain. Germline V lookup: CDR1 MNHNY, CDR2 SVGAGI (reference sequence). Trimming stripped 7 bases from V and 8 bases from J, with 21 bases between. The CDR3 loop spans 16 amino acids. Written as DNA, the CDR3 is TGTGCCAGCAATGGAGTATTGGTTTCGGTATATTCACCCCTCCACTTT. It translates to CASNGVLVSVYSPLHF.

J is TRBJ1-1 and V is TRBV6-1; D is perhaps TRBD1 (5 bases). Germline V gene data show CDR1 as MNHNS and CDR2 as SASEGT. V was pared by 8 bases and J by 0 bases, with 10 bases between. The CDR3 length is 13 residues. The CDR3 DNA is TGTGCCAGCCTGACAGAAATGAACACTGAAGCTTTCTTT. It yields the protein CASLTEMNTEAFF.

The rearrangement joins TRBV29-1 to TRBJ2-3; 15 positions agree with TRBD2. The CDR3 is made up of 17 amino acids. Germline loops: CDR1 SQVTM, CDR2 ANQGSEA. V lost 6 bases, J lost 0 bases, and 7 bases stayed unmatched. CDR3 nucleotide sequence: TGCAGCGTAGAATCCGGGACTAGCGGGGGGAGCACAGATACGCAGTATTTT. Translation: CSVESGTSGGSTDTQYF.

The rearrangement links TRBV6-1 to TRBJ2-1; TRBD2 matches 12 bases. J gave up 3 bases and V 9 bases, and 3 bases lay outside the gene matches. Germline CDR1 is MNHNS and CDR2 is SASEGT. The CDR3 covers 14 residues. The CDR3: CASRTSGDYNEQFF. CDR3 sequence (DNA): TGTGCCAGTAGGACTAGCGGGGACTACAATGAGCAGTTCTTC.

This chain connects TRBV4-2 to TRBJ2-1; D possibly corresponds to TRBD2 (5 bases). Germline V gene sequence: CDR1 LGHNA, CDR2 YNFKEQ. The CDR3 loop spans 17 amino acids. Trimming left V 1 base short and J 2 bases short, with 15 bases between. CDR3 nucleotides: TGTGCCAGCAGCCAAGTCATCGAGACTACCCCCTACAATGAGCAGTTCTTC. It encodes CASSQVIETTPYNEQFF.